What follows describes a single TCR beta chain. What it binds is not known. This specimen comes from a study of cytomegalovirus exposure and HLA in healthy donors. Notes on the study in general: A later analysis linked a missense variant in DCLRE1C to the trimming of TCR beta V and J genes. The later analysis indicated that the majority of CMV-associated TCR beta chains appeared HLA-restricted.

The PCR ran on 60 Vbeta and 13 Jbeta primers. Profiled with immunoSEQ multiplex PCR; TCRdb holds only in-frame clones, not every one. The table records about 55,000 clones, roughly 74% of them present only once. Trimming took off 1 base at V and 4 bases at J, with 13 bases between the two ends. The CDR3 length is 15 residues. The germline gives CDR1 SEHNR, CDR2 FQNEAQ (reference sequence). The specimen sequenced was PBMCs. The source is a female donor in good health and CMV-seronegative. The genes are TRBV7-9 and TRBJ1-1; the D gene is possibly TRBD1 (5 bases). CDR3 residues: CASSLVQGEGTEAFF. The DNA for the CDR3 is TGTGCCAGCAGCTTAGTCCAGGGCGAAGGCACTGAAGCTTTCTTT. Complete variable domain (other parts from reference TRBV7-9 and TRBJ1-1): DTGVSQNPRHKITKRGQNVTFRCDPISEHNRLYWYRQTLGQGPEFLTYFQNEAQLEKSRLLSDRFSAERPKGSFSTLEIQRTEQGDSAMYLCASSLVQGEGTEAFFGQGTRLTVV.